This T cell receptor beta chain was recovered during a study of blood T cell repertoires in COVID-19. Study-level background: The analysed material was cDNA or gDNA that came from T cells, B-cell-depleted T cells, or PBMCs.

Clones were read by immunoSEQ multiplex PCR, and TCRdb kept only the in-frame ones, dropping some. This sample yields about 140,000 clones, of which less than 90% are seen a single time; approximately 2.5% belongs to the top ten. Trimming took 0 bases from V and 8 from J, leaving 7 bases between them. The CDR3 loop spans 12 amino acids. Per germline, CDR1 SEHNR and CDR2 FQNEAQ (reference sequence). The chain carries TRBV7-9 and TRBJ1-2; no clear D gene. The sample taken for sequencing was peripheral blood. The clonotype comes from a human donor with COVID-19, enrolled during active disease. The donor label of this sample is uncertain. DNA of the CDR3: TGTGCCAGCAGCTTAGCGGTTGGCGGCTACACCTTC. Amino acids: CASSLAVGGYTF.